The 17 T cell receptor beta chains listed next were all sequenced from one sample in a study of CDR3 diversity in severe acne. TCRdb ran MiXCR on the PCR reads and lists one entry per CDR3 protein. The table includes roughly 79,000 distinct CDR3 sequences, under 55% detected once. The sequenced sample consisted of blood. These receptors came from a male donor with severe acne vulgaris.

This chain uses TRBV2 with TRBJ1-1, with D hard to call. V was pared by 8 bases and J by 8 bases, with 9 bases between. The germline CDR1 and CDR2 sequences are SNHLY and FYNNEI. CDR3 length equals 10 residues. The CDR3 region is CASGPGEAFF. DNA of the CDR3: TGTGCCAGCGGGCCGGGAGAAGCTTTCTTT.

This clonotype was found many times. This chain links TRBV19 with TRBJ2-1; D is ambiguous. There are 14 residues in the CDR3. Germline values: CDR1 LNHDA, CDR2 SQIVND (reference sequence). V was shortened by 5 bases and J by 3 bases, with 11 bases between the two germline ends. CDR3 sequence reads: CASSPRSYYNEQFF. CDR3 sequence (DNA): TGTGCCAGTAGTCCCCGGTCCTACTACAATGAGCAGTTCTTC.

This clonotype was detected a few times. The chain recombines TRBV4-2 with TRBJ2-1, with D possibly being TRBD1 (6 bases). The CDR3 is 16 residues long. The germline V gene has CDR1 LGHNA and CDR2 YNFKEQ. V was shortened by 0 bases and J by 6 bases, with 15 bases between the two germline ends. CDR3 region: CASSQDWTAGANEQFF. The CDR3 DNA reads as TGTGCCAGCAGCCAAGATTGGACAGCCGGGGCCAATGAGCAGTTCTTC.

This chain links TRBV24-1 with TRBJ2-6; unclear D gene. The CDR3 length is 15 residues. CDR1 and CDR2 from the germline V gene are KGHDR and SFDVKD. V was shortened by 5 bases and J by 3 bases, with 10 bases between the two germline ends. CDR3 protein: CATSGSAYGANVLTF. The CDR3 nucleotides read TGTGCCACCAGTGGTTCGGCTTATGGGGCCAACGTCCTGACTTTC.

The chain employs TRBV12-5 and TRBJ2-1; 11 nucleotides match TRBD2. The CDR3 contains 20 residues. Losses at the gene ends were 8 bases for V and 2 bases for J; bases not matched to a gene: 20. Germline CDR1 is LGHNT and CDR2 is FRNRAP. The chain's CDR3 is CASSLRGGLTSGNTYNEQFF. The CDR3 DNA follows: TGTGCTAGTTCCCTAAGGGGTGGTTTGACTAGCGGGAACACCTACAATGAGCAGTTCTTC.

This clonotype has just one count. Given a much more abundant clone one base away, this may be a read error. This rearrangement joins TRBV19 to TRBJ2-3; 7 bases are a match to TRBD2. The CDR3 has 15 amino acids. The V segment lost 5 bases and the J segment 4 bases; nucleotides outside the gene matches: 9. Germline V gene lookup returns CDR1 LNHDA and CDR2 SQIVND (reference sequence). DNA for the CDR3: TGTGCCAGTAGTGACCCAGGGAGGGTAGCAGATACGCAGTATTTT. This gives the protein CASSDPGRVADTQYF.

Comment on this clonotype: A read error may produce the germline difference seen at one junction end. The gene calls are TRBV15 and TRBJ1-6; D might be TRBD1 (6 bases). The germline CDR1 and CDR2 sequences are LNHNV and YYDKDF (reference sequence). The CDR3 sequence is 14 residues long. This CDR3 reads CASSPRTVSSPLHF. The DNA for the CDR3 is TGTGCCAGCAGCCCGAGGACAGTTAGTTCACCCCTCCACTTT. The entire variable domain, with the rest obtained from reference TRBV15 and TRBJ1-6, is as follows: DAMVIQNPRYQVTQFGKPVTLSCSQTLNHNVMYWYQQKSSQAPKLLFHYYDKDFNNEADTPDNFQSRRPNTSFCFLDIRSPGLGDTAMYLCASSPRTVSSPLHFGNGTRLTVT.

This clonotype was picked up many times. This chain connects TRBV19 to TRBJ1-2; D unresolved. Per the germline V gene, CDR1 is LNHDA and CDR2 is SQIVND (reference sequence). The CDR3 has 12 residues. The ends were cut back, 8 bases at V and 1 base at J, with 8 bases in the middle. The CDR3 nucleotides read TGTGCCAGTTCGGGCCTTAACTATGGCTACACCTTC. Translated: CASSGLNYGYTF.

This clonotype showed up many times. The V call is TRBV20-1, the J call TRBJ2-7; D may be TRBD2 (6 bases). Germline V gives CDR1 DFQATT, CDR2 SNEGSKA (reference sequence). There are 15 residues in the CDR3. Trimming pared 3 bases from V and 3 bases from J, leaving 18 bases between. This chain's CDR3 is CSASSAGTTLYEQYF. The DNA for the CDR3 is TGCAGTGCTAGTTCGGCGGGAACAACCCTCTACGAGCAGTACTTC.

The chain links TRBV7-8 to TRBJ2-3; 13 bases fit TRBD2. Germline-derived CDR1 and CDR2 are SGHVS and FQNEAQ. CDR3 length: 17 residues. Trimming removed 5 bases from V and 3 bases from J; junction bases left unmatched: 8. CDR3 sequence reads: CASSPRGLAGITDTQYF. The CDR3 bases are TGTGCCAGCAGCCCACGGGGACTAGCGGGGATTACAGATACGCAGTATTTT.

CDR3 sequence reads: CASSRRLAGGNEQYF. The CDR3 DNA is TGTGCCAGCAGCCGCAGACTAGCGGGAGGGAACGAGCAGTACTTC. The chain couples TRBV5-4 to TRBJ2-7; 14 nucleotides align to TRBD2. The CDR3 runs to 15 residues. Trimming cost V 4 bases and J 5 bases; bases outside gene matches: 5. Germline V gene data show CDR1 as SGHNT and CDR2 as YYREEE (reference sequence).

This clonotype was observed at least ten times. The chain has TRBV3-1 and TRBJ2-1, with TRBD2 identical over 7 bases. CDR1 is LGHDT, CDR2 YNNKEL, per germline (reference sequence). The CDR3 length is 16 residues. V lost 2 bases, J lost 4 bases, and 8 bases stayed unmatched. CDR3 coding DNA: TGTGCCAGCAGCCAAAAGATAGCGGGCCTTTACAATGAGCAGTTCTTC. As protein: CASSQKIAGLYNEQFF.

The J gene is TRBJ2-5, the V gene TRBV29-1; possibly TRBD1 for D (5 bases). Between the trimmed V and J ends, which lost 6 bases and 4 bases, there was a span of 24 bases. CDR1 is SQVTM, CDR2 ANQGSEA, per germline. The CDR3 is 16 amino acids. The CDR3 loop is CSVTLNFLGARETQYF. The DNA for the CDR3 is TGCAGCGTGACCCTAAACTTCCTTGGGGCACGAGAGACCCAGTACTTC.

A note on this clonotype: No DNA is shown, since the ends of the CDR3 on it are uncertain; the CDR3 is the one TCRdb lists. The V and J genes are TRBV29-1 and TRBJ1-5. The germline CDR1 and CDR2 sequences are SQVTM and ANQGSEA. The CDR3 comprises 18 residues, both ends counted. The CDR3 reads CSVWDYEKLFFGSGTQHF.

This clonotype was seen a handful of times. The chain carries TRBV5-4 and TRBJ2-5, with 7 bases that match TRBD2. This CDR3 contains 16 residues. Germline V gene sequence: CDR1 SGHNT, CDR2 YYREEE (reference sequence). Losses at the gene ends were 4 bases for V and 4 bases for J; bases not matched to a gene: 13. In nucleotides, the CDR3 is TGTGCCAGCAGCGGTCGTCAACGTGGGGGGGTAGAGACCCAGTACTTC. It specifies CASSGRQRGGVETQYF.

The rearrangement uses TRBV4-1 and TRBJ1-6; TRBD1 might be the D (6 bases). Per germline, CDR1 MGHRA and CDR2 YSYEKL. V shed 6 bases and J shed 7 bases, with 13 bases lying between them. The CDR3 loop spans 14 amino acids. CDR3 protein: CASRSGEGNSPLHF. The CDR3 region has the DNA TGCGCCAGCAGATCAGGGGAGGGGAATTCACCCCTCCACTTT.

The table lists this clonotype with many counts. The V gene is TRBV14, the J gene TRBJ2-7; D possibly matches TRBD1 or TRBD2 (5 bases each). Germline-derived CDR1 and CDR2 are SGHDN and FVKESK. V dropped 1 base and J dropped 3 bases, with 19 bases sitting between them. CDR3 length: 17 residues. CDR3 in amino acids: CASSQVASWGTVYEQYF. In DNA, the CDR3 is TGTGCCAGCAGCCAAGTTGCTAGCTGGGGGACGGTCTACGAGCAGTACTTC. The variable domain in full, completed from reference TRBV14 and TRBJ2-7, reads EAGVTQFPSHSVIEKGQTVTLRCDPISGHDNLYWYRRVMGKEIKFLLHFVKESKQDESGMPNNRFLAERTGGTYSTLKVQPAELEDSGVYFCASSQVASWGTVYEQYFGPGTRLTVT.